A single sample is the source of the 24 T cell receptor beta chains below, sequenced in a study of response to subunit inactivated influenza vaccine. TCRdb redid the calling of the RT-PCR reads with MiXCR, one entry per CDR3 protein. The table records about 830,000 distinct CDR3 sequences, 15% to 20% of them present only once. Sequencing used PBMCs from blood, obtained around 5 days after vaccination. The receptors were gathered from a man aged 50 to 59 who received an inactivated influenza vaccine.

A few counts support this clonotype. The J gene is TRBJ2-3, the V gene TRBV30, with 9 nucleotides matching TRBD1. This CDR3 contains 11 residues. Germline assignment: CDR1 GTSNPN and CDR2 SVGIG (reference sequence). DNA for the CDR3: TGTGCGTCCGACAGGGGGGATACGCAGTATTTT. This gives the protein CASDRGDTQYF.

The chain carries TRBV10-2 and TRBJ2-2, with no clear D. Per the germline V gene, CDR1 is WSHSY and CDR2 is SAAADI. The V end was cut by 7 bases, the J end by 3 bases, with 12 bases between. The CDR3 is made up of 14 amino acids. The CDR3 spells CASKVVRDTGELFF. The CDR3 nucleotides are TGCGCCAGCAAAGTTGTCCGAGACACCGGGGAGCTGTTTTTT.

The genes are TRBV9 and TRBJ2-5; D gene ambiguous. Trimming stripped 0 bases from V and 2 bases from J, with 11 bases between. CDR1 and CDR2 (germline): SGDLS, YYNGEE. The length of the CDR3 is 15 residues. The DNA of the CDR3 is TGTGCCAGCAGCGTAGCCCCTGGAAGTCAAGAGACCCAGTACTTC. Amino acid sequence: CASSVAPGSQETQYF.

V and J are TRBV4-2 and TRBJ2-3; the D is unclear. V dropped 3 bases and J dropped 2 bases, with 12 bases sitting between them. Per the germline V gene, CDR1 is LGHNA and CDR2 is YNFKEQ. This CDR3 is built from 15 residues. The CDR3 nucleotides read TGTGCCAGCAGCCAGAGTAGCAGATACACAGATACGCAGTATTTT. Its translation: CASSQSSRYTDTQYF.

Ten or more counts support this clonotype. The J gene is TRBJ1-6, the V gene TRBV5-5, with 7 bases matching TRBD1. The CDR3 totals 13 residues. Germline V lookup: CDR1 SGHKS, CDR2 YYEKEE (reference sequence). After removal of 5 bases from V and 10 bases from J, the junction contained 6 bases not matched to a gene. The CDR3 nucleotides are TGTGCCAGCAGTGACAGGGAGGACTCACCCCTCCACTTT. The encoded protein is CASSDREDSPLHF.

The chain has TRBV5-5 and TRBJ1-2; unclear D gene. Germline-derived CDR1 and CDR2 are SGHKS and YYEKEE (reference sequence). V dropped 3 bases and J dropped 2 bases, with 11 bases sitting between them. CDR3 length: 14 residues. DNA of the CDR3: TGTGCCAGCAGCTCAGGAAGCCGCAACTATGGCTACACCTTC. Its translation: CASSSGSRNYGYTF.

This clonotype was recorded a few times. The chain uses TRBV7-2 and TRBJ2-1; 8 bases are shared with TRBD1. The ends lost 5 bases at V and 10 bases at J; junction bases unmatched: 13. Germline V gene data show CDR1 as SGHTA and CDR2 as FQGNSA. This CDR3 is 15 amino acids long. The CDR3 DNA reads TGTGCCAGCAGCGCCGGGACAGGAGGTCTCAGGGAGCAGTTCTTC. Protein sequence: CASSAGTGGLREQFF.

This clonotype was found a few times. The chain has TRBV6-1 and TRBJ1-2; D is unresolved. Trimming took off 6 bases at V and 7 bases at J, with 18 bases between the two ends. CDR1 is MNHNS and CDR2 is SASEGT in the germline V gene. The CDR3 consists of 14 residues. The CDR3 DNA reads TGTGCCAGCAGGCCCCCGAGTGGGAGTATTGGCTACACCTTC. Its translation: CASRPPSGSIGYTF.

This chain joins TRBV25-1 and TRBJ2-7, with a possible D match to TRBD2 (5 bases). V was clipped by 2 bases and J by 6 bases, with 17 bases between them. The CDR3 totals 15 residues. Germline lookup yields CDR1 MGHDK and CDR2 SYGVNS. The DNA of the CDR3 is TGTGCCAGCAGTGAAGAGGGCCTCGCCTTCGGCGAGCAGTACTTC. Amino acid sequence: CASSEEGLAFGEQYF.

V is TRBV12-3 or TRBV12-4 and J is TRBJ2-7; 8 bases line up with TRBD2. The V gene end was trimmed by 5 bases and the J gene end by 7 bases; junction bases not matched to a gene: 10. CDR3 length: 14 amino acids. The CDR3 region is CASSPGLDPSEQYF. The CDR3 DNA is TGTGCCAGCAGTCCGGGACTAGACCCTAGTGAGCAGTACTTC.

In this sample, this clonotype turned up once. A much larger clone lies one base from this, so it may be a read error. DNA for the CDR3: TGTGCCACCAGCAGTACCGGCTACTACGAGCACTACTTC. It translates to CATSSTGYYEHYF. The chain recombines TRBV15 with TRBJ2-7, with D unresolved. The CDR3 covers 13 residues. Germline V gives CDR1 LNHNV, CDR2 YYDKDF (reference sequence).

This clonotype was seen a few times. The V and J genes are TRBV12-3 or TRBV12-4 and TRBJ2-5, with a weak D call TRBD1 (6 bases). The CDR3 runs 15 residues. Trimming cost V 5 bases and J 2 bases, with 15 bases left between them. The CDR3 coding sequence is TGTGCCAGCAGTCACCCACAGGGTCTTCAAGAGACCCAGTACTTC. Protein product: CASSHPQGLQETQYF.

This clonotype appeared many times. The genes are TRBV20-1 and TRBJ2-7; 9 bases align to TRBD2. J gave up 4 bases and V 5 bases, and 9 bases lay outside the gene matches. The CDR3 sequence is 14 residues long. Germline-derived CDR1 and CDR2 are DFQATT and SNEGSKA (reference sequence). The CDR3 nucleotides read TGCAGTGCTGACGGTGGACTAGCGAAATACGAGCAGTACTTC. Translating it yields CSADGGLAKYEQYF.

This clonotype was picked up a small number of times. The rearrangement links TRBV11-2 to TRBJ2-1; TRBD2 aligns across 12 bases. CDR1 is SGHAT and CDR2 is FQNNGV in the germline V gene. With 1 base clipped from V and 12 bases from J, the junction kept 10 bases outside the gene matches. This CDR3 comprises 16 residues. The DNA for the CDR3 is TGTGCCAGCAGCTTAGGATGGCTAGCGGGGGGGCAAGGGCAGTTCTTC. Its translation is CASSLGWLAGGQGQFF.

This clonotype appeared many times. The V gene is TRBV12-3 or TRBV12-4, the J gene TRBJ2-1; D gene ambiguous. The CDR3 extends over 12 amino acids. Between the trimmed V and J ends, which lost 7 bases and 6 bases, there was a span of 10 bases. The CDR3 loop is CASTWAFNEQFF. The CDR3 DNA is TGTGCCAGCACCTGGGCGTTCAATGAGCAGTTCTTC.

This clonotype was observed a few times. This sequence joins TRBV5-1 and TRBJ2-6; 7 nucleotides align to TRBD1. With 5 bases clipped from V and 0 bases from J, the junction kept 11 bases outside the gene matches. Looked up from germline, CDR1 is SGHRS and CDR2 is YFSETQ. The CDR3 extends over 18 amino acids. The CDR3, as DNA: TGCGCCAGCAGACCTCCCCTTAACAGGGGCTCTGGGGCCAACGTCCTGACTTTC. This sequence encodes CASRPPLNRGSGANVLTF.

There are a few counts of this clonotype. J is TRBJ1-3 and V is TRBV20-1; D is unresolved. The V gene's germline CDR1 is DFQATT and CDR2 SNEGSKA (reference sequence). CDR3 length equals 14 residues. V shed 0 bases and J shed 8 bases, with 14 bases lying between them. CDR3 nucleotides: TGCAGTGCTAGAGATAGGTACCTGGCGGACACCATATATTTT. Its protein product is CSARDRYLADTIYF.

The chain is built from TRBV20-1 and TRBJ2-7; 7 nucleotides agree with TRBD2. Germline CDR1 and CDR2: DFQATT and SNEGSKA (reference sequence). The CDR3 runs 15 residues. V trimming: 0 bases; J trimming: 0 bases; junction bases outside the gene matches: 5. The CDR3 reads CSARDGGGASYEQYF. In nucleotides, the CDR3 is TGCAGTGCTAGAGATGGGGGAGGGGCCTCCTACGAGCAGTACTTC.

This clonotype has a handful of counts. This rearrangement joins TRBV29-1 to TRBJ1-1, with D uncertain. Between the trimmed V and J ends, which lost 1 base and 1 base, there was a span of 10 bases. In germline, CDR1 is SQVTM, CDR2 ANQGSEA. The CDR3 length is 14 residues. The CDR3 coding sequence is TGCAGCGTTGAAGCGCGGGTGTCGAACACTGAAGCTTTCTTT. This codes for CSVEARVSNTEAFF.

This clonotype was counted a few times. The CDR3 loop reads CASSLVAGLAKTQYF. In DNA, the CDR3 is TGTGCCAGCAGCTTAGTGGCGGGACTAGCGAAGACCCAGTACTTC. The chain links TRBV7-2 to TRBJ2-5; 10 nucleotides line up with TRBD2. This CDR3 comprises 15 residues. CDR1 and CDR2 (germline): SGHTA, FQGNSA. The V segment lost 1 base and the J segment 6 bases; nucleotides outside the gene matches: 5.

This clonotype turned up a few times. The chain is built from TRBV7-2 and TRBJ2-3; weak D call: TRBD2 (6 bases). CDR3 size: 12 residues. V lost 1 base and J lost 9, with 8 bases in between. CDR1 and CDR2 from the germline V gene are SGHTA and FQGNSA. The CDR3 loop reads CASSLEAGTQYF. CDR3 nucleotide sequence: TGTGCCAGCAGCTTAGAAGCGGGCACGCAGTATTTT.

The chain couples TRBV28 to TRBJ2-1; tentative D call: TRBD2 (6 bases). The V gene's germline CDR1 is MDHEN and CDR2 SYDVKM. Between the trimmed V and J ends, which lost 5 bases and 7 bases, there was a span of 15 bases. The CDR3 extends over 14 amino acids. Written as DNA, the CDR3 is TGTGCCAGCAGTCTCGCGTTGCGGGGTAATGAGCAGTTCTTC. It yields the protein CASSLALRGNEQFF. Based on the CDR3 plus reference TRBV28 and TRBJ2-1, the full variable domain is DVKVTQSSRYLVKRTGEKVFLECVQDMDHENMFWYRQDPGLGLRLIYFSYDVKMKEKGDIPEGYSVSREKKERFSLILESASTNQTSMYLCASSLALRGNEQFFGPGTRLTVL.

This clonotype has at least ten counts. The chain is built from TRBV15 and TRBJ1-1, with TRBD1 matching over 8 bases. This CDR3 is built from 15 residues. CDR1 is LNHNV, CDR2 YYDKDF, per germline (reference sequence). Trimming at V came to 4 bases and at J to 0 bases, leaving 4 bases not matched to a gene. The CDR3 here is CATSKTDRVNTEAFF. The CDR3 bases are TGTGCCACCAGCAAGACGGACAGGGTGAACACTGAAGCTTTCTTT. The variable domain in full, with the rest retrieved from reference TRBV15 and TRBJ1-1, is DAMVIQNPRYQVTQFGKPVTLSCSQTLNHNVMYWYQQKSSQAPKLLFHYYDKDFNNEADTPDNFQSRRPNTSFCFLDIRSPGLGDTAMYLCATSKTDRVNTEAFFGQGTRLTVV.

As concerns this clonotype: A read error is possible here, since a much larger clone lies one base away. This rearrangement joins TRBV24-1 to TRBJ2-7; TRBD1 matches at 9 bases. From germline, CDR1 is KGHDR and CDR2 SFDVKD. The CDR3 spans 13 residues. CDR3 loop: CASSEGTGLKQYF. DNA for the CDR3: TGTGCCTCCAGTGAAGGGACAGGGTTGAAGCAGTACTTC.